This T cell receptor (beta chain) was identified in a study of T cell repertoires in cytomegalovirus infection. As for the study in general: Selection of CMV epitopes for the study included recently identified HLA-C-restricted and well-studied HLA-B-restricted ones. In public TCR beta signatures, there were indications of both CMV infection and matching HLA type.

TCRdb independently ran MiXCR on the reads; one entry per CDR3 protein. The sample lists hundreds of thousands of distinct CDR3 sequences, roughly 30% occurring once. General observations from the study: People with CMV and the relevant HLA were identified by cumulative public TCR beta family frequency. The ex vivo response showed dominance by HLA-C-restricted CMV-specific TCR beta clonotypes.

Turning to this clonotype: Its antigen is as yet unknown.

The CDR3 spans 15 residues. From germline, CDR1 is SGHRS and CDR2 YFSETQ. V was clipped by 2 bases and J by 1 base; unmatched bases: 5. The chain has TRBV5-1 and TRBJ2-7; 8 bases align to TRBD2. The specimen comprised cultured CD8+ T cells from PBMCs, sampled from culture after CMV antigen stimulation. The TCR was taken from a human donor in good health (CMV status not recorded). Some clones in this sample may be carry-over from other donors' samples. The CDR3 DNA reads as TGCGCCAGCAGCTTTGGTAGCGGGGCTTCCTACGAGCAGTACTTC. Translating gives CASSFGSGASYEQYF.